The 6 T cell receptor beta chains given below trace back to one sample, sequenced in a study of T cell repertoires in cytomegalovirus infection. TCRdb passed the reads through MiXCR, listing each CDR3 protein once. The sample shows hundreds of thousands of distinct CDR3 sequences, around a tenth of them seen only once. Material for sequencing was PBMCs. All receptors derive from a human donor in good health (CMV status not recorded). Some clones in this sample may be carry-over from other donors' samples.

CDR3 nucleotides: TGTGCCAGTAGCCAATCCCGGGACAGGGGGCGGCGGACTGAAGCTTTCTTT. Amino acid sequence: CASSQSRDRGRRTEAFF. The chain links TRBV19 to TRBJ1-1; 12 positions agree with TRBD1. The germline V gene has CDR1 LNHDA and CDR2 SQIVND (reference sequence). J was trimmed by 5 bases and V by 6 bases; bases with no gene match: 13. The length of the CDR3 is 17 residues.

This clonotype showed up just a few times. The genes are TRBV25-1 and TRBJ1-6, with 9 nucleotides matching TRBD1. Germline CDR1 and CDR2: MGHDK and SYGVNS. Germline trimming cut 3 bases from V and 9 bases from J; bases unmatched to any gene: 9. The CDR3 totals 16 residues. The CDR3 DNA reads TGTGCCAGCAGTGAGTTGAGGGGACAGGGTTTTTCACCCCTCCACTTT. This codes for CASSELRGQGFSPLHF.

This clonotype was picked up one time. This sequence joins TRBV29-1 and TRBJ1-5; D gene unclear. Trimming stripped 6 bases from V and 1 base from J, with 13 bases between. CDR3 length: 14 residues. The germline V gene has CDR1 SQVTM and CDR2 ANQGSEA. The chain's CDR3 is CSVGWGTSNQPQHF. CDR3 in DNA: TGCAGCGTGGGGTGGGGTACAAGCAATCAGCCCCAGCATTTT.

This clonotype was found many times. The V and J genes are TRBV20-1 and TRBJ2-5; the match to TRBD1 covers 9 bases. J was trimmed by 5 bases and V by 4 bases; bases with no gene match: 5. The CDR3 is 13 residues long. CDR1 and CDR2 from the germline V gene are DFQATT and SNEGSKA (reference sequence). In DNA form, the CDR3 reads TGCAGTGCTATTACAGGGGGCGTGGAGACCCAGTACTTC. Translating it yields CSAITGGVETQYF.

This clonotype occurred a few times. The chain has TRBV28 and TRBJ2-7; D may match TRBD1 or TRBD2 (6 bases each). The germline V and J ends were trimmed by 1 base and 4 bases, with 11 bases remaining between them. Germline loops: CDR1 MDHEN, CDR2 SYDVKM. This CDR3 comprises 14 residues. As DNA, the CDR3 is TGTGCCAGCAGTTTATCGGGGGCTCCTTACGAGCAGTACTTC. It translates to CASSLSGAPYEQYF. Full variable domain (rest looked up from reference TRBV28 and TRBJ2-7): DVKVTQSSRYLVKRTGEKVFLECVQDMDHENMFWYRQDPGLGLRLIYFSYDVKMKEKGDIPEGYSVSREKKERFSLILESASTNQTSMYLCASSLSGAPYEQYFGPGTRLTVT.

This clonotype came up many times. The rearrangement joins TRBV7-6 to TRBJ1-1, with unresolved D. Germline V CDR1 and CDR2: SGHVS, FNYEAQ. Trimming left V 1 base short and J 6 bases short, with 6 bases between. The CDR3 is 12 amino acids. CDR3 region: CASSLDTPEAFF. The CDR3 DNA reads as TGTGCCAGCAGCTTAGACACACCTGAAGCTTTCTTT.